In its sample, the clone carrying this T cell receptor beta chain was seen many times. Antigen unknown. Germline lookup yields CDR1 SEHNR and CDR2 FQNEAQ (reference sequence). Trimming shortened V by 3 bases and J by 3 bases, and 23 bases separated the two germline ends. CDR3 length equals 19 residues. This sample was included in a study of human T cells and chemical hapten exposure. Findings and limits, study-wide: Every donor had alopecia, and their immune response may therefore differ from healthy people's.

Specified time point: patch test 2, 6 weeks after DPC sensitization. This sample's treatment: therapeutic diphenylcyclopropenone sensitization with weekly scalp DPC. Extraction yielded total RNA from whole blood (unfractionated). MiXCR was run by TCRdb on the RACE reads, yielding one entry per CDR3 protein. Altogether about 110,000 distinct CDR3 sequences are present, roughly a tenth being singletons, with the ten largest covering approximately 3%. This sample comprised whole blood, obtained in connection with sensitization to the hapten diphenylcyclopropenone (DPC). The chain has TRBV7-9 and TRBJ1-4; D might be TRBD1 (5 bases). This TCR was recovered from a woman between 40 and 55 years old with alopecia areata. Some clones in this sample may be carry-over from other donors' samples. CDR3 in DNA: TGTGCCAGCAGCTTCTTACGTCGCGGGGGGTCAAGTGCTAATGAAAAACTGTTTTTT. Its protein product is CASSFLRRGGSSANEKLFF.